The clone carrying this TCR beta chain was counted ten times or more. This sample is drawn from a study of response to subunit inactivated influenza vaccine. The CDR3 runs 15 residues. Losses at the gene ends were 4 bases for V and 4 bases for J; bases not matched to a gene: 4. Each CDR3 protein gets one entry after TCRdb re-called the RT-PCR reads with MiXCR. The table records roughly 540,000 distinct CDR3 sequences, roughly 23% of them present only once. The same specimen was also included in a second study, on T cells expressing NK-cell markers. This second study says: The cDNA for TCR beta came from 5'RACE template switching with UMIs. Dominant NKG2C+ clonotypes made up 1.0-7.0% of CD8+ T cells in roughly 6 donors. In four donors, dominant clonotypes made up roughly 25-60.1% of CD3+CD56-NKG2C+ cells. Specificity for HCMV among expanded NKG2C+ T cell clones was not established.

The input for sequencing was CD4+ T cells sorted from PBMCs, taken 12 days after vaccination. The receptor was isolated from a man in his fifties who received an inactivated influenza vaccine. The chain joins TRBV12-3 or TRBV12-4 to TRBJ2-1; TRBD1 agrees at 10 bases. The CDR3 sequence is CASSSGTGVYNEQFF. The CDR3 DNA reads TGTGCCAGCAGTTCCGGGACAGGGGTTTACAATGAGCAGTTCTTC.